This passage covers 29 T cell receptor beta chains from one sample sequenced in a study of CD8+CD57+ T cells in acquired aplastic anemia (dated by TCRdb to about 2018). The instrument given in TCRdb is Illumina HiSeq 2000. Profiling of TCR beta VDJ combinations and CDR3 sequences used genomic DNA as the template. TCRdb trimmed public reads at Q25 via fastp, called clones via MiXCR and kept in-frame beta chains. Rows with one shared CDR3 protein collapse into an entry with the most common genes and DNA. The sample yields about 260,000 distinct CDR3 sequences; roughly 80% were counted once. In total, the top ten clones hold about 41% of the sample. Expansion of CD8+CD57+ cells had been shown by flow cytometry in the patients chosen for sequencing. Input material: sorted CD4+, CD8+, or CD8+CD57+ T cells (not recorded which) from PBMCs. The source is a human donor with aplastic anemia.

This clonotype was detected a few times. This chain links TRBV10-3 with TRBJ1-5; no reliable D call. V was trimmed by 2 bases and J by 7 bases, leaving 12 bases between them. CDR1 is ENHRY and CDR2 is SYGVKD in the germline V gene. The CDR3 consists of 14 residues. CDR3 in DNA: TGTGCCATCAGTGAGGGGAGGGAAGGACAGCCCCAGCATTTT. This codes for CAISEGREGQPQHF.

The CDR3 region is CASSLSGTGMETQYF. Written as DNA, the CDR3 is TGTGCCAGCAGCTTATCCGGGACAGGGATGGAGACCCAGTACTTC. The chain is built from TRBV11-2 and TRBJ2-5; 9 bases align to TRBD1. Trimming cost V 2 bases and J 5 bases; bases outside gene matches: 6. This CDR3 has 15 amino acids. Germline V CDR1 and CDR2: SGHAT, FQNNGV.

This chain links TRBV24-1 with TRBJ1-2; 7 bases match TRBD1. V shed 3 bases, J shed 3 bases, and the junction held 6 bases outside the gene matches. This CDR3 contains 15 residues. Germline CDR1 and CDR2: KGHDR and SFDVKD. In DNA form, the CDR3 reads TGTGCCACCAGTGATCGGGACAGCGAGTACTATGGCTACACCTTC. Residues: CATSDRDSEYYGYTF.

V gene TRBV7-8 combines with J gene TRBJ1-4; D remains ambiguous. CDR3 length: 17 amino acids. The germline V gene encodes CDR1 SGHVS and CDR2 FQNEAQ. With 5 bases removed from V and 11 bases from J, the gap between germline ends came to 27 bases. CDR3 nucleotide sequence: TGTGCCAGCAGCGAACCCGGAGGGCCCGATACGCAGGATAAACTGTTTTTT. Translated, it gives CASSEPGGPDTQDKLFF.

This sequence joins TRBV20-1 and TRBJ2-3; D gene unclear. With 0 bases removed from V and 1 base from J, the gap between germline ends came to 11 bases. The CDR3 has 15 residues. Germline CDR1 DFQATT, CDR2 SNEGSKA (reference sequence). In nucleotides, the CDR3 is TGCAGTGCTAGAGAACAAGTGAGCCGCACAGATACGCAGTATTTT. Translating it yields CSAREQVSRTDTQYF.

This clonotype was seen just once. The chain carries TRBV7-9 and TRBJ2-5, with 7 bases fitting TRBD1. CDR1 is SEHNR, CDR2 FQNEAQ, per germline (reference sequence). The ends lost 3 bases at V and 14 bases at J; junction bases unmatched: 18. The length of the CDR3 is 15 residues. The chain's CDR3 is CASSFQPDGTAISYF. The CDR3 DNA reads TGTGCCAGCAGCTTTCAGCCAGACGGGACAGCGATTTCCTACTTC.

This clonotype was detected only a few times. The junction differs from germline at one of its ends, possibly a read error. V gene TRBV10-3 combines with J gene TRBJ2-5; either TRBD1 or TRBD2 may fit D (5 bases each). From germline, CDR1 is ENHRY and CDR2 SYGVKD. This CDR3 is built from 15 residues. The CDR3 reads CAIKGNEGLGETRYF. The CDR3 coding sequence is TGTGCCATCAAGGGGAACGAGGGATTGGGGGAGACCCGGTACTTC.

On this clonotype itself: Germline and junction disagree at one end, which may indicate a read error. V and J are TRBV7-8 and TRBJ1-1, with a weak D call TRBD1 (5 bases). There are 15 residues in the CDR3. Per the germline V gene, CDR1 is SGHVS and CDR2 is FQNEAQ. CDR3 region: CASSSELTGRPDAFF. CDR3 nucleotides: TGTGCCAGCAGCTCAGAGCTTACAGGTAGACCTGACGCTTTCTTT.

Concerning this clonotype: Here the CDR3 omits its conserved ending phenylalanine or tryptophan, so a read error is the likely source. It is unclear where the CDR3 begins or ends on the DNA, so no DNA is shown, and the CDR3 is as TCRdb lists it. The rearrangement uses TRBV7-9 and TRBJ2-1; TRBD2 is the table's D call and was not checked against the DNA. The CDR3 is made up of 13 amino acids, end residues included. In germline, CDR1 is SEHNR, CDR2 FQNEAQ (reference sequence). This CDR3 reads CASSYRRSGGSDE.

In DNA, the CDR3 is TGTGCCAGCTCCTTAGCGGGTATTTACGGGGCCAACGTCCTGACTTTC. Protein sequence: CASSLAGIYGANVLTF. This chain links TRBV7-6 with TRBJ2-6; 7 bases fit TRBD2. V was clipped by 8 bases and J by 4 bases; unmatched bases: 11. Germline V gene sequence: CDR1 SGHVS, CDR2 FNYEAQ. CDR3 length: 16 amino acids.

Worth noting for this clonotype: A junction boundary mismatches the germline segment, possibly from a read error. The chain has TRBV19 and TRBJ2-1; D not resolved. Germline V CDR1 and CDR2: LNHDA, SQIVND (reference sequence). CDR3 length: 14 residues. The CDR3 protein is CASSIGGVLYNELF. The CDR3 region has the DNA TGTGCCAGTAGTATAGGTGGGGTGTTGTACAATGAGTTGTTC.

CDR3 sequence reads: CASTSQVASDTQYF. CDR3 nucleotides: TGTGCCAGCACCAGCCAGGTGGCGTCAGATACGCAGTATTTT. This rearrangement joins TRBV2 to TRBJ2-3; D remains ambiguous. Germline CDR1 reads SNHLY; CDR2 reads FYNNEI. This CDR3 is 14 amino acids long. V lost 7 bases, J lost 4 bases, and 15 bases lay in between.

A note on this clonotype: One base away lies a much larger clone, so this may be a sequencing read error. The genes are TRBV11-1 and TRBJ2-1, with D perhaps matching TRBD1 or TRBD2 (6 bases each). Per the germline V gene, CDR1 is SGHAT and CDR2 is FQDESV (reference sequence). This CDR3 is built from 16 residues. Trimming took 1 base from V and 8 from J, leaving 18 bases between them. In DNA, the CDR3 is TGTGCCAGCAGCTTAGAAATGAGAGGGGGGAGCGATGAGCAGTTCTTC. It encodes CASSLEMRGGSDEQFF.

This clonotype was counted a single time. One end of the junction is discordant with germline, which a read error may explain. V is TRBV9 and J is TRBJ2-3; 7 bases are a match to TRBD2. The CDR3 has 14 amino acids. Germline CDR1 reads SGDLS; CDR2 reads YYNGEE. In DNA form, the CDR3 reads TGTGCCAGCAGCGTAGCGGGAGGTCGCACAGATCCGCATTTT. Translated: CASSVAGGRTDPHF.

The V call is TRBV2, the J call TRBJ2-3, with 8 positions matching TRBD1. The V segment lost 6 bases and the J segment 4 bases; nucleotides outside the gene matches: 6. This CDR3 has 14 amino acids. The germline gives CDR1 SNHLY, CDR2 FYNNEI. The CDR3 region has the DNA TGTGCCAGCAGCCGGACAGGGCCTCCAGATACGCAGTATTTT. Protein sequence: CASSRTGPPDTQYF.

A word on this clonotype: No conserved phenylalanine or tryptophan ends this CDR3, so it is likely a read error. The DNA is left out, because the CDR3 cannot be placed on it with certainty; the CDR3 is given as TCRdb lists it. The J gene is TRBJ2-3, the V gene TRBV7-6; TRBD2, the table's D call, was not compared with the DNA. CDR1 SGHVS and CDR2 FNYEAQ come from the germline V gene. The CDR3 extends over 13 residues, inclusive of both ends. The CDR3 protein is CASSQRLAEYNEQ.

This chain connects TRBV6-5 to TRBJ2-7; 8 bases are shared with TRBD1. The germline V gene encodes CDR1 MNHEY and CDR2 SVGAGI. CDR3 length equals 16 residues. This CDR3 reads CPSGTPGQANLAEQYV. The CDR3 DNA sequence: TGCCCCAGCGGCACACCGGGACAGGCGAACCTGGCCGAGCAGTACGTC.

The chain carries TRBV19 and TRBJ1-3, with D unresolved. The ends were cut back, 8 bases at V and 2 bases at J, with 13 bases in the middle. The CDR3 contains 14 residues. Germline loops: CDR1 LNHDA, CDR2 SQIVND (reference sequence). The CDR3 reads CASGDTTTGNTIYF. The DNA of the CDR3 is TGTGCCAGTGGTGACACCACGACTGGAAACACCATATATTTT.

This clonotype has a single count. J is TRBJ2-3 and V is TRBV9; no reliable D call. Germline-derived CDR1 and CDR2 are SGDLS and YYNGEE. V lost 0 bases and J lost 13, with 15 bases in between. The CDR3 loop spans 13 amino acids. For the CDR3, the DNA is TGTGCCAGCAGCGTAGGGGGAAAGAGTACAGAGTATTTT. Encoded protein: CASSVGGKSTEYF.

The CDR3 DNA follows: TGTGCCAGCAGCCCGGGGCAGGTCCCCTCTGGGGCCAACGTCCTGACTTTC. It translates to CASSPGQVPSGANVLTF. This rearrangement joins TRBV5-5 to TRBJ2-6; the D gene could be TRBD1 or TRBD2 (5 bases each). Germline loops: CDR1 SGHKS, CDR2 YYEKEE (reference sequence). Trimming took off 4 bases at V and 0 bases at J, with 14 bases between the two ends. The CDR3 has 17 residues.

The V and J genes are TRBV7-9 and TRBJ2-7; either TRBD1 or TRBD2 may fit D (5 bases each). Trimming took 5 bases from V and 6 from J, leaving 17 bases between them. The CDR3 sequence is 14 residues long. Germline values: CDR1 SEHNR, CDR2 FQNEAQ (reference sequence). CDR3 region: CASSQVTGPCEQYV. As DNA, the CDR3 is TGTGCCAGCAGCCAAGTGACGGGACCCTGCGAGCAGTACGTC.

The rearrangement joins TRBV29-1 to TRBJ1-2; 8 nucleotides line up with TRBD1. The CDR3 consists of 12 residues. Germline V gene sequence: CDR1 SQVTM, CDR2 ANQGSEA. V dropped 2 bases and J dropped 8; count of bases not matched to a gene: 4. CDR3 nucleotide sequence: TGCAGCGTTGAACAGGGGGCGCGGGGCTACACCTTC. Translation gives CSVEQGARGYTF. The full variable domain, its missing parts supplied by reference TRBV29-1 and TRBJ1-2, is SAVISQKPSRDICQRGTSLTIQCQVDSQVTMMFWYRQQPGQSLTLIATANQGSEATYESGFVIDKFPISRPNLTFSTLTVSNMSPEDSSIYLCSVEQGARGYTFGSGTRLTVV.

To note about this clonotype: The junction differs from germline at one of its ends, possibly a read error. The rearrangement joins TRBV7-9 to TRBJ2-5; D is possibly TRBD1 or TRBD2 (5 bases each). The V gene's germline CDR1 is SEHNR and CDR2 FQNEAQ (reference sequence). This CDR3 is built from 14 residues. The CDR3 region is CATSIRSEQGTQDF. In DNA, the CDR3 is TGTGCCACCAGCATACGCAGCGAGCAAGGGACCCAGGACTTC.

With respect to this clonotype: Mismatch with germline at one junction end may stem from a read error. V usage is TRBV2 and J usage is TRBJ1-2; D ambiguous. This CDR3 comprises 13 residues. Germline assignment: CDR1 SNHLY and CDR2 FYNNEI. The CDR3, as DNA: TGCGCCAGCAGCCACGGCGTTGCAGGTGCCTACACCTTC. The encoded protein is CASSHGVAGAYTF.

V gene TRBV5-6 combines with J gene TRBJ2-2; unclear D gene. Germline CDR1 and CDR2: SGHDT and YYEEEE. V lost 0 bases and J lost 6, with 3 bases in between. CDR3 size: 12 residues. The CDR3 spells CASSLEPGELFF. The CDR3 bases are TGTGCCAGCAGCTTGGAGCCCGGGGAGCTGTTTTTT.

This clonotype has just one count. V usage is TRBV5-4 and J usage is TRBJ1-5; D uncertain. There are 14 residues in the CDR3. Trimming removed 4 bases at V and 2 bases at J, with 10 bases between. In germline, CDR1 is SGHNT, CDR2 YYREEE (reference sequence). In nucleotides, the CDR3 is TGTGCCAGCAGCCCCGGTTATGGCAATCAGCCCCAGCATTTT. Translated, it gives CASSPGYGNQPQHF.

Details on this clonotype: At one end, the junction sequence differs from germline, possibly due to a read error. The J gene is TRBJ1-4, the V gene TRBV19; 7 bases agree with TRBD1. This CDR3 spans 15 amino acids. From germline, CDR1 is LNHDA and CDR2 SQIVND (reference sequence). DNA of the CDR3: TGTGCCAGCAGTGGGACAGTTACTTCTTCCAAAAAACTGTTCTTC. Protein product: CASSGTVTSSKKLFF.

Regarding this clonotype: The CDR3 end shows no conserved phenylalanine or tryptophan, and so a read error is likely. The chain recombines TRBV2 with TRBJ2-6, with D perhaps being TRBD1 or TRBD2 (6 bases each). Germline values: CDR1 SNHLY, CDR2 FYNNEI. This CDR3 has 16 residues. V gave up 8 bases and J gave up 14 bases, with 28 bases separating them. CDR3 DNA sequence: TGTGCCAGCGGGGACGGGGGCACAGATGCGCAGAATTTCCTGACTTGC. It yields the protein CASGDGGTDAQNFLTC.

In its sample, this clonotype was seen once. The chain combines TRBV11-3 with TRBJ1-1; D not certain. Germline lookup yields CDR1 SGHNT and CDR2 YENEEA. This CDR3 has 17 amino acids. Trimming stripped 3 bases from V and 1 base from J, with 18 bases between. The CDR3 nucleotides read TGTGCCAGCAGCTTCGCGGGAGCCGCACAAGCGAACACTGAAGCTTTCTTT. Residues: CASSFAGAAQANTEAFF.